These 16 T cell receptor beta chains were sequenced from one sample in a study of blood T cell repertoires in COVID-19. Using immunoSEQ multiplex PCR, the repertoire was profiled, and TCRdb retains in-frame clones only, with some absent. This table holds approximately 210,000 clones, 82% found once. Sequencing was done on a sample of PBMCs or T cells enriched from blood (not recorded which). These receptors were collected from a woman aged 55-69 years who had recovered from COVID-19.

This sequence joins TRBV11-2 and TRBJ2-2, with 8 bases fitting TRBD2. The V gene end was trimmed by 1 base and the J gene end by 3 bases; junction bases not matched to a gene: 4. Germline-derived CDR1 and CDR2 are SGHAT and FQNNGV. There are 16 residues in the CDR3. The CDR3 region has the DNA TGTGCCAGCAGCTTAGCTCACGGGGGGGACACCGGGGAGCTGTTTTTT. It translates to CASSLAHGGDTGELFF.

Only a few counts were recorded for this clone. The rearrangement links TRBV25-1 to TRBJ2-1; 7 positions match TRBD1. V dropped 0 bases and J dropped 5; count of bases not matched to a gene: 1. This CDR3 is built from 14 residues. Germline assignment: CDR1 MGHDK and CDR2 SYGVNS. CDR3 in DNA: TGTGCCAGCAGTGAATATGGACAGGACAATGAGCAGTTCTTC. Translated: CASSEYGQDNEQFF.

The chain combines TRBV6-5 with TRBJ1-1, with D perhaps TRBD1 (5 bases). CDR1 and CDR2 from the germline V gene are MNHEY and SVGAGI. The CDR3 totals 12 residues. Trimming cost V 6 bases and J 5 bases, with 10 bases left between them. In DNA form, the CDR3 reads TGTGCCAGCAGCCGGGAGGGGACTGAAGCTTTCTTT. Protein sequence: CASSREGTEAFF.

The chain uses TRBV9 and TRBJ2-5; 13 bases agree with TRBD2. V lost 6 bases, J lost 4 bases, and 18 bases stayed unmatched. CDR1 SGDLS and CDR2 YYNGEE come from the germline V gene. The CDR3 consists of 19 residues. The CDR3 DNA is TGTGCCAGCACCCCAAGGGAGGGACTAGCGGGAACGGGTGGAGAGACCCAGTACTTC. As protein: CASTPREGLAGTGGETQYF.

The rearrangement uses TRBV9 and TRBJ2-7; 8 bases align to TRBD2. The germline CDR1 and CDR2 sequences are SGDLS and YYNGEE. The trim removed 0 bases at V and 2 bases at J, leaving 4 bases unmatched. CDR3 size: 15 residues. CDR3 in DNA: TGTGCCAGCAGCGTAGGTAGCGGGGTGACCTACGAGCAGTACTTC. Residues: CASSVGSGVTYEQYF.

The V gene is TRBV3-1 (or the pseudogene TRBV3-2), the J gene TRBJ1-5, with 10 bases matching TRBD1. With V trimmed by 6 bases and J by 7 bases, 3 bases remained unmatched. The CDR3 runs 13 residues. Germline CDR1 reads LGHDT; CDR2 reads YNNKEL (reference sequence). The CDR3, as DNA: TGTGCCAGCAGTCGGGACAGGGGCCAGCCCCAGCATTTT. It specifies CASSRDRGQPQHF.

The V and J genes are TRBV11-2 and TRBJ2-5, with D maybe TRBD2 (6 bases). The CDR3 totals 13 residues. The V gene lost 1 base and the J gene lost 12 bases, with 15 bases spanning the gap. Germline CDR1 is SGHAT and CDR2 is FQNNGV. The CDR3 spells CASSLAGGPAEYF. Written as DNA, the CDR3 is TGTGCCAGCAGCTTAGCCGGAGGGCCAGCGGAGTACTTC.

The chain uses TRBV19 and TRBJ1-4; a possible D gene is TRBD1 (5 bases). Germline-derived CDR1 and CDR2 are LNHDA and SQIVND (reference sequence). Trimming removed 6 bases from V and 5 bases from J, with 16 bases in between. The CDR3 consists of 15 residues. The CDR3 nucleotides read TGTGCCAGTAGAAGAGACAGTGTGGTAAATGAAAAACTGTTTTTT. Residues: CASRRDSVVNEKLFF.

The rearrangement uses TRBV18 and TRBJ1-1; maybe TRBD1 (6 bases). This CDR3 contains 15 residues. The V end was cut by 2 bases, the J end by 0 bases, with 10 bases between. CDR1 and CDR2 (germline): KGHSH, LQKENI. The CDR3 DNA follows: TGTGCCAGCTCACCAGGACAGTTAATGAACACTGAAGCTTTCTTT. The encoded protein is CASSPGQLMNTEAFF.

The CDR3: CAARGGFGPRGEQYF. The CDR3 DNA sequence: TGTGCCGCCCGCGGGGGGTTCGGACCTAGGGGGGAGCAGTACTTC. The chain employs TRBV10-3 and TRBJ2-7; 8 bases are a match to TRBD2. The CDR3 is 15 amino acids. J gave up 7 bases and V 11 bases, and 19 bases lay outside the gene matches. Germline loops: CDR1 ENHRY, CDR2 SYGVKD.

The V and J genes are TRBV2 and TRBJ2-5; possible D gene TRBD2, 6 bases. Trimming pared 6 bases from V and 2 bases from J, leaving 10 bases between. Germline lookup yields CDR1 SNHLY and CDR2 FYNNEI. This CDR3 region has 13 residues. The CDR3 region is CASRKGLQETQYF. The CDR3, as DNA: TGTGCCAGCAGGAAGGGACTGCAAGAGACCCAGTACTTC.

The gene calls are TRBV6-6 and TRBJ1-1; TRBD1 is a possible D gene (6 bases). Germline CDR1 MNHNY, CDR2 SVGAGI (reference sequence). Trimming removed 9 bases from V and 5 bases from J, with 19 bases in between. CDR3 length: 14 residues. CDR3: CARENNRVWTEAFF. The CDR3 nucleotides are TGTGCCAGGGAAAATAACAGGGTCTGGACTGAAGCTTTCTTT.

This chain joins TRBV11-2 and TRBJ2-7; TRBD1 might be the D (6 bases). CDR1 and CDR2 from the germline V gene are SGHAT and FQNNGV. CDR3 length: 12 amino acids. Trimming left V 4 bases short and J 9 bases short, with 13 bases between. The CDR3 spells CASSSTGSRQYF. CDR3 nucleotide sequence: TGTGCCAGCAGCTCAACAGGGAGTAGGCAGTACTTC.

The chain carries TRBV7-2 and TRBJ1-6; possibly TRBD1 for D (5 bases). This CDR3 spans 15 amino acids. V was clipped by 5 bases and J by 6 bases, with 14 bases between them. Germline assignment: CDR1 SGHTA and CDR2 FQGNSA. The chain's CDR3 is CASSQRRQFNSPLHF. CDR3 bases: TGTGCCAGCAGCCAAAGACGACAGTTTAATTCACCCCTCCACTTT.

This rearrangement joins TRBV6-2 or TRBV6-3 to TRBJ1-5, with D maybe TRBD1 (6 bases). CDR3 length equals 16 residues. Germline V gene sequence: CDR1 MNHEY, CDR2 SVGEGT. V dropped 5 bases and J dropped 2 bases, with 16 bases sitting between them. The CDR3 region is CASSKLTGIGNQPQHF. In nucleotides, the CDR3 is TGTGCCAGCAGTAAACTGACAGGCATTGGCAATCAGCCCCAGCATTTT.

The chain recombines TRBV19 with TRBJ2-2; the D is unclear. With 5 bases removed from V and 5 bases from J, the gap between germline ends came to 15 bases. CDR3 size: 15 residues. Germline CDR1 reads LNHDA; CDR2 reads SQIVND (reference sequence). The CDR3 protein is CASSPQAQTTGELFF. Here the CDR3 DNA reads TGTGCCAGTAGTCCGCAGGCCCAGACGACCGGGGAGCTGTTTTTT.